Below are 3 T cell receptor beta chains sequenced from a single sample in a study of Ad26.COV2.S vaccination and SARS-CoV-2 variants. As to treatment: around 19 received Ad26.COV2.S at low or high dose, single or two shots; roughly five received placebo; per-sample allocation not given. Sampling was performed 63 days after the first vaccine or placebo injection. Clones were sequenced by immunoSEQ multiplex PCR, and TCRdb holds only the in-frame ones, with some missing. Seen here are some 520,000 clones, 70% to 90% observed once, and the top ten hold roughly 13%. The source material was peripheral blood, sampled in a trial of Ad26.COV2.S vaccine versus placebo. These receptors all stem from a person between 18 and 59 years old who received the Ad26.COV2.S COVID-19 vaccine or a placebo.

The chain has TRBV29-1 and TRBJ1-3; tentatively, D is TRBD1 (5 bases). Germline lookup yields CDR1 SQVTM and CDR2 ANQGSEA. The CDR3 has 12 residues. The germline V and J ends were trimmed by 5 bases and 3 bases, with 8 bases remaining between them. CDR3 DNA: TGCAGCGTTAGGGACGGTGGAAACACCATATATTTT. The encoded protein is CSVRDGGNTIYF.

This chain connects TRBV12-5 to TRBJ1-5; D is possibly TRBD1 (5 bases). This CDR3 is built from 14 residues. Germline V CDR1 and CDR2: LGHNT, FRNRAP. V shed 2 bases and J shed 2 bases, with 7 bases lying between them. CDR3 protein: CASGLWGRNQPQHF. The CDR3 DNA follows: TGTGCTAGTGGTTTGTGGGGACGCAATCAGCCCCAGCATTTT.

The J gene is TRBJ2-4, the V gene TRBV27, with TRBD1 identical over 10 bases. After removal of 5 bases from V and 15 bases from J, the junction contained 10 bases not matched to a gene. The CDR3 contains 13 residues. Germline CDR1 and CDR2: MNHEY and SMNVEV (reference sequence). CDR3 loop: CASSLWTGGVVYF. The CDR3 DNA reads as TGTGCCAGCAGTCTATGGACAGGGGGTGTAGTGTACTTC.